The T cell receptor beta chain under discussion was sequenced for a study of cytomegalovirus exposure and HLA in healthy donors. Study-wide background: Unique TCR beta sequences numbering around 110 million came from around 180 million T cells in an earlier analysis. The study placed about four fifths of its approximately 380 genotyped donors in the Caucasian-associated ancestry cluster.

The PCR employed 60 Vbeta primers together with 13 Jbeta primers. Profiling relied on immunoSEQ multiplex PCR, and the TCRdb table lists in-frame clones only, not all of them. The table includes about 140,000 clones, 76% detected once. A note on this clone: As yet, its antigen is unknown.

Per germline, CDR1 MNHEY and CDR2 SVGAGI. V lost 8 bases, J lost 7 bases, and 11 bases stayed unmatched. The CDR3 contains 15 residues. Study results and caveats: Prior analysis indicated that the majority of TCR beta V segments exhibited productivity approximately 87% or approximately 30% of the time. Specificity for CMV antigens was confirmed in vitro for a few of the CMV-associated chains.

What was sequenced was PBMCs. This receptor was identified in a female donor in good health and CMV-seropositive. The rearrangement uses TRBV6-5 and TRBJ1-6, with TRBD1 matching over 7 bases. CDR3 in DNA: TGTGCCAGCTTGAGTAGACAGGGACCAAATTCACCCCTCCACTTT. It encodes CASLSRQGPNSPLHF.